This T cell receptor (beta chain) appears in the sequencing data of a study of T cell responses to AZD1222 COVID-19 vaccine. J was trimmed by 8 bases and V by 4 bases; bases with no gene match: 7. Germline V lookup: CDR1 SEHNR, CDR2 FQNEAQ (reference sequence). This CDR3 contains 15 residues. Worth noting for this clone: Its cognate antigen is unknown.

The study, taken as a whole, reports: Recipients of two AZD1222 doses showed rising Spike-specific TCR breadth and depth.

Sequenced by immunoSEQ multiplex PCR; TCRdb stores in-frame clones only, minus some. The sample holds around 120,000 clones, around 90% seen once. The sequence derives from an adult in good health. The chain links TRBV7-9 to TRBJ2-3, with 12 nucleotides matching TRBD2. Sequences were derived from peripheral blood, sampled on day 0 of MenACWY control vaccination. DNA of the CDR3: TGTGCCAGCAGCTATACTAGCGGGAGGAGTGGTACGCAGTATTTT. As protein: CASSYTSGRSGTQYF.